This entry lists 3 T cell receptor beta chains sequenced from one sample in a study of T-cell reconstitution after alpha-beta-depleted transplantation in children. The library targeted TCRbeta and was prepared with unique molecular identifiers. TCRdb passed the PCR reads through MiXCR, listing each CDR3 protein once. There are tens of thousands of distinct CDR3 sequences in the sample; roughly an eighth occur only once, and about 26% lies in the top ten. Sequenced here: PBMCs, mostly from graft donor cells, sampled 180 days after TCRalphabeta/CD19-depleted stem cell transplant. These receptors were obtained from a male patient between 2 and 9 years old who had a stem cell transplant for acute lymphoblastic leukemia, so the T cells may come from the graft donor.

The chain uses TRBV6-1 and TRBJ1-5; D gene ambiguous. Germline-derived CDR1 and CDR2 are MNHNS and SASEGT. CDR3 length: 13 amino acids. The V end was cut by 10 bases, the J end by 1 base, with 11 bases between. CDR3 coding DNA: TGTGCCACCGGTAGGGCCAGCAATCAGCCCCAGCATTTT. Residues: CATGRASNQPQHF.

The table lists this clonotype with a few counts. J is TRBJ2-1 and V is TRBV27, with TRBD1 as a possible D gene (5 bases). Germline V gene lookup returns CDR1 MNHEY and CDR2 SMNVEV (reference sequence). This CDR3 has 15 amino acids. V was pared by 5 bases and J by 4 bases, with 15 bases between. CDR3 loop: CASSTLGQRYNEQFF. CDR3 in DNA: TGTGCCAGCAGTACCCTGGGGCAGAGATACAATGAGCAGTTCTTC.

The genes are TRBV9 and TRBJ2-7; 7 bases fit TRBD2. The CDR3 is made up of 17 amino acids. V dropped 0 bases and J dropped 5; count of bases not matched to a gene: 14. Germline V gene data show CDR1 as SGDLS and CDR2 as YYNGEE. The CDR3 DNA follows: TGTGCCAGCAGCGTAGGGGAGGGGACCCTTCAACGGGACGAGCAGTACTTC. This encodes CASSVGEGTLQRDEQYF.